Below are 19 T cell receptor beta chains sequenced from a single sample in a study of tumor-infiltrating lymphocytes in oesophageal squamous cell carcinoma (dated by TCRdb to about 2016). Library creation used PCR. The data were produced on an Illumina HiSeq 2000. TCRdb trimmed public reads at Q25 via fastp, called clones via MiXCR and kept in-frame beta chains. Each record represents a unique CDR3 protein, reported with the most common genes and DNA among its rows. The sample includes about 3,700 distinct CDR3 sequences, with about 14% observed a single time. Just under 20% of the sample is in the top ten clones. The sample taken for sequencing was esophageal tumor tissue. The source of these receptors is a male donor with esophageal squamous cell carcinoma.

The rearrangement uses TRBV9 and TRBJ2-7, with 7 positions matching TRBD1. V shed 4 bases and J 2 bases; nucleotides not matched to a gene: 9. Germline V lookup: CDR1 SGDLS, CDR2 YYNGEE. This CDR3 region has 15 residues. CDR3 protein: CASSPRQGRAYEQYF. Here the CDR3 DNA reads TGTGCCAGCAGCCCCCGACAGGGTAGAGCCTACGAGCAGTACTTC.

This clonotype has just a few counts. A much more abundant neighbour one base away suggests this may be a read error. V is TRBV12-3 or TRBV12-4 and J is TRBJ2-1, with TRBD1 matching 8 bases. The DNA matches TRBJ2-7 better at its end, which makes the J call doubtful. The CDR3 length is 16 residues. The CDR3 here is CASSYAGGARYNEQYF. CDR3 nucleotide sequence: TGTGCCAGCAGTTATGCAGGGGGCGCGAGGTACAATGAGCAGTACTTC.

By share of the sample, this clonotype is hyperexpanded. The V gene is TRBV7-9, the J gene TRBJ1-2; unclear D gene. Germline CDR1 is SEHNR and CDR2 is FQNEAQ (reference sequence). Trimming removed 4 bases from V and 8 bases from J, with 17 bases in between. There are 14 residues in the CDR3. The DNA for the CDR3 is TGTGCCAGCAGCTACACGAAGGAGTCAAGAGGCTACACCTTC. Protein product: CASSYTKESRGYTF.

Regarding this clonotype: A read error may explain this, as a much larger clone is one base away. The rearrangement joins TRBV5-6 to TRBJ2-4, with D unresolved. The J call may be wrong; the DNA end is better matched by TRBJ2-7. CDR3 length equals 12 residues. Per germline, CDR1 SGHDT and CDR2 YYEEEE. The DNA for the CDR3 is TGTGTCAGCAGCTTAAGGGTCTACGAGCAGTACTTC. Translated, it gives CVSSLRVYEQYF.

In its sample, this clonotype was seen a few times. The conserved phenylalanine or tryptophan normally closing the CDR3 is absent here, so this likely arose from a read error. It is unclear where the CDR3 begins or ends on the DNA, so no DNA is shown, and the CDR3 is as TCRdb lists it. The V and J genes are TRBV10-3 and TRBJ2-7; the DNA was not used to check the table's D call, TRBD1. Germline CDR1 and CDR2: ENHRY and SYGVKD. The CDR3 adds up to 16 amino acids, both ends counted. The CDR3 spells CAIGLGQSNYGYTFGS.

This clonotype was seen at least ten times. The rearrangement links TRBV11-3 to TRBJ2-7; D is perhaps TRBD1 (6 bases). Germline V CDR1 and CDR2: SGHNT, YENEEA. V dropped 6 bases and J dropped 7 bases, with 16 bases sitting between them. The CDR3 is 13 amino acids. As DNA, the CDR3 is TGTGCCAGCAGTTCAACAGGGCTTCGTGAGCAGTACTTC. It translates to CASSSTGLREQYF.

The chain combines TRBV30 with TRBJ2-4; perhaps TRBD2 as D (6 bases). The assigned J gene may be wrong: the sequence end matches TRBJ2-7 better. The CDR3 spans 12 residues. CDR1 and CDR2 from the germline V gene are GTSNPN and SVGIG (reference sequence). The CDR3 region has the DNA TGTGCCTGGAGTGTAATCGGGGGCGAGCAGTACTTC. Translation: CAWSVIGGEQYF.

This clonotype turned up a few times. The rearrangement uses TRBV7-3 and TRBJ2-5, with TRBD2 matching over 12 bases. The CDR3 sequence is 16 residues long. CDR1 is SGHTA and CDR2 is FQGTGA in the germline V gene. Trimming removed 4 bases from V and 13 bases from J; junction bases left unmatched: 16. In nucleotides, the CDR3 is TGTGCCAGCAGCTGGACTAGCGGGGTTAGCACCGGGGAGCTGTACTTC. It codes for CASSWTSGVSTGELYF.

This clonotype was detected ten times or more. Just one base apart from a much larger clone, this may be a read error. The rearrangement uses TRBV7-3 and TRBJ2-7; D possibly matches TRBD1 or TRBD2 (5 bases each). Trimming took 1 base from V and 7 from J, leaving 11 bases between them. This CDR3 contains 13 residues. Germline V gene data show CDR1 as SGHTA and CDR2 as FQGTGA. The CDR3 nucleotides read TGTGCCAGCAGCTTAAGTGGGGGTATTGAGCAGTACTTC. Translating it yields CASSLSGGIEQYF.

Notes on this clonotype: A much larger clonotype is one base distant, so this may be a read error. The gene calls are TRBV19 and TRBJ2-4; no definite D call. The closer fit of TRBJ2-1 to the DNA end suggests the J call may be wrong. CDR3 length: 11 residues. CDR1 is LNHDA and CDR2 is SQIVND in the germline V gene (reference sequence). CDR3: CASSWRYEQFF. The CDR3 DNA is TGTGCCAGTAGTTGGCGGTATGAGCAGTTCTTC.

Many counts were recorded for this clonotype. A read error is likely, as this CDR3 ends without the conserved phenylalanine or tryptophan. The DNA is left out, because the CDR3 cannot be placed on it with certainty; the CDR3 is given as TCRdb lists it. The V gene is TRBV12-3 or TRBV12-4, the J gene TRBJ2-7. The CDR3 is 16 residues long, counting both termini. This CDR3 is CASSLAAVNYGYTFGS.

This clonotype was recorded many times. One base away lies a much larger clone, so this may be a sequencing read error. This rearrangement joins TRBV28 to TRBJ2-7, with TRBD2 identical over 9 bases. V lost 6 bases and J lost 7; bases outside the gene matches: 10. The CDR3 totals 14 residues. Germline values: CDR1 MDHEN, CDR2 SYDVKM. The CDR3 DNA follows: TGTGCCAGCAGACCGGGACTAGCAGGGTTTGAGCAGTACTTC. Translating it yields CASRPGLAGFEQYF.

This clonotype is deemed medium-sized (0.01 to 0.1%). The chain uses TRBV7-6 and TRBJ2-7; 9 bases map to TRBD1. J lost 2 bases, V lost 5 bases, and 4 bases had no gene match. The CDR3 extends over 14 amino acids. Germline V gives CDR1 SGHVS, CDR2 FNYEAQ. CDR3 region: CASSPRTGAYEQYF. The CDR3, as DNA: TGTGCCAGCAGCCCCCGGACAGGGGCCTACGAGCAGTACTTC.

This clonotype was seen only once. This CDR3 fails to terminate in the conserved phenylalanine or tryptophan, so it likely reflects a read error. The DNA is left out, because the CDR3 cannot be placed on it with certainty; the CDR3 is given as TCRdb lists it. The chain's CDR3 is CASSSGGSETQYFGS. The chain uses TRBV7-3 and TRBJ2-7; the table's D call of TRBD1 was not tested on the DNA. Germline loops: CDR1 SGHTA, CDR2 FQGTGA. The CDR3 region is 15 residues in length, termini included.

The V gene is TRBV18, the J gene TRBJ1-1; a possible D gene is TRBD1 (5 bases). CDR3 size: 13 residues. Deletions cut 3 bases from V and 0 bases from J, with 5 bases between. The V gene's germline CDR1 is KGHSH and CDR2 LQKENI. CDR3 residues: CASSPGLNTEAFF. Written as DNA, the CDR3 is TGTGCCAGCTCACCGGGGCTGAACACTGAAGCTTTCTTT.

Only a few counts were recorded for this clonotype. V is TRBV5-1 and J is TRBJ1-1; D call uncertain. The CDR3 runs 14 residues. Germline values: CDR1 SGHRS, CDR2 YFSETQ. Deletions cut 0 bases from V and 5 bases from J, with 11 bases between. The CDR3 is CASSLALSGTEAFF. The CDR3 DNA follows: TGCGCCAGCAGCTTGGCTTTGAGTGGAACTGAAGCTTTCTTT.

The chain combines TRBV5-6 with TRBJ2-1; TRBD2 aligns across 7 bases. The CDR3 has 15 amino acids. Looked up from germline, CDR1 is SGHDT and CDR2 is YYEEEE. V shed 4 bases, J shed 7 bases, and the junction held 11 bases outside the gene matches. CDR3 sequence: CASSPAGAPSNEQFF. The CDR3 DNA is TGTGCCAGCAGCCCGGCGGGAGCCCCGTCGAATGAGCAGTTCTTC.

This clonotype showed up just a few times. This chain joins TRBV6-1 and TRBJ2-3, with D tentatively TRBD2 (5 bases). This CDR3 region has 15 residues. Trimming removed 5 bases at V and 2 bases at J, with 14 bases between. The V gene's germline CDR1 is MNHNS and CDR2 SASEGT. The CDR3 protein is CASSTESGLTDTQYF. The CDR3 DNA reads as TGTGCCAGCAGTACTGAAAGCGGACTCACAGATACGCAGTATTTT.

The chain's CDR3 is CAAGLGANVLTF. The CDR3 nucleotides read TGTGCCGCTGGGCTCGGGGCCAACGTCCTGACTTTC. The chain couples TRBV19 to TRBJ2-6, with unresolved D. Trimming shortened V by 11 bases and J by 4 bases, and 9 bases separated the two germline ends. Germline V lookup: CDR1 LNHDA, CDR2 SQIVND (reference sequence). CDR3 length equals 12 residues.